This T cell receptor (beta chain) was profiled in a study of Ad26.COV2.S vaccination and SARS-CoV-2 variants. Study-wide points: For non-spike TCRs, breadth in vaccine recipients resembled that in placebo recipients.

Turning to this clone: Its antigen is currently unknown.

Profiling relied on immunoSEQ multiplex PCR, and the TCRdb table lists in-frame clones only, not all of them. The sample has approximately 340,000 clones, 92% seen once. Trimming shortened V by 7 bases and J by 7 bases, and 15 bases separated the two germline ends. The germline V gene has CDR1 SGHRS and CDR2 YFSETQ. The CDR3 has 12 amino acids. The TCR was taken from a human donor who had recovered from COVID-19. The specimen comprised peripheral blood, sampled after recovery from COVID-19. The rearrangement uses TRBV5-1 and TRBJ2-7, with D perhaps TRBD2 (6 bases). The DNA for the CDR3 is TGCGCCAGCCGTGACGGACGGGGGGAGCAGTACTTC. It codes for CASRDGRGEQYF.